The TCR beta chain described here comes from a study of T-cell reconstitution after alpha-beta-depleted transplantation in children. General study points: Where alpha-beta T cells came from about two months after transplant was reportedly several hundred expanded graft clones. High day-60 TCRbeta diversity in some patients came from surviving recipient T cells and thymic progenitors. Newly made T cells mostly supplied T-cell counts and diversity one year after transplant.

Turning to this clonotype: Antigen specificity is unknown.

Molecular barcoding with unique molecular identifiers was used for the TCRbeta library. TCRdb recomputed calls from the PCR reads with MiXCR, one row per CDR3 protein. The sample includes fewer than 550,000 distinct CDR3 sequences, 15% to 20% of them seen just once. The germline V and J ends were trimmed by 4 bases and 2 bases, with 15 bases remaining between them. The germline V gene has CDR1 MNHNS and CDR2 SASEGT. The CDR3 covers 15 residues. This clonotype was obtained from a boy in the first two years of life who had a stem cell transplant for Wiskott-Aldrich syndrome, so the T cells may come from the graft donor. The chain joins TRBV6-1 to TRBJ2-7, with D possibly called TRBD1 or TRBD2 (5 bases each). The material was PBMCs, mostly from graft donor cells, obtained 360 days after TCRalphabeta/CD19-depleted stem cell transplant. The CDR3 DNA reads TGTGCCAGCAGTGGTGGTCGGGGCAGCCCCTACGAGCAGTACTTC. Protein: CASSGGRGSPYEQYF.